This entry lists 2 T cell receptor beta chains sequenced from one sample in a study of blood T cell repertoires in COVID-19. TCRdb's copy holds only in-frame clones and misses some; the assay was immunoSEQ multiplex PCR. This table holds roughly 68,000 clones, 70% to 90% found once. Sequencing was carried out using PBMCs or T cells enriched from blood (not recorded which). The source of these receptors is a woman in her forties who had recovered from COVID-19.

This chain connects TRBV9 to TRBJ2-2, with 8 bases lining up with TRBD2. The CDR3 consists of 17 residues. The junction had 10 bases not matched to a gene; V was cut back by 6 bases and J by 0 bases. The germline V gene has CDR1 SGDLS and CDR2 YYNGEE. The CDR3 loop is CASTPFGGGANTGELFF. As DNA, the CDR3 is TGTGCCAGCACCCCGTTCGGGGGGGGAGCGAACACCGGGGAGCTGTTTTTT.

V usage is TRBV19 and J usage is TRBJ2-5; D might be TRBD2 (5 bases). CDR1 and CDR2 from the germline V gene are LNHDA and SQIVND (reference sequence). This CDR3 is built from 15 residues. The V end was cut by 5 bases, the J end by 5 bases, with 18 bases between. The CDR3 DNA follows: TGTGCCAGTAGTCCCCCGGGATCCGGAAGGGAGACCCAGTACTTC. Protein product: CASSPPGSGRETQYF.